The sequence of this TCR beta chain was determined in a study of cytomegalovirus exposure and HLA in healthy donors. The PCR employed 60 Vbeta primers together with 13 Jbeta primers. The data were produced by immunoSEQ multiplex PCR, yet TCRdb's version contains in-frame clones alone and is incomplete. The profile shows under 130,000 clones, 70% of them singletons. Deletions cut 3 bases from V and 8 bases from J, with 12 bases between. In germline, CDR1 is SNHLY, CDR2 FYNNEI. CDR3 length: 13 amino acids. Points from the study as a whole: The study had only CMV serostatus as immune exposure information. Reported findings show TCR beta sequences accurately forecast HLA-A and HLA-B alleles in most subjects.

Of note for this clone: Its antigen is still unknown.

The V call is TRBV2, the J call TRBJ2-3, with unresolved D. Source material: PBMCs. The TCR was taken from a man aged 35 to 55 in good health and CMV-seropositive. The CDR3 DNA is TGTGCCAGCAGTGAGCTGACGAGGAGTACGCAGTATTTT. This sequence encodes CASSELTRSTQYF.